A single sample gave rise to the 20 T cell receptor beta chains below, sequenced in a study of blood T cell repertoires in COVID-19. Assay used: immunoSEQ multiplex PCR; TCRdb lists only in-frame clones, some missing. The sample consists of fewer than 250,000 clones, approximately 86% of them appearing once. Sequenced: PBMCs or T cells enriched from blood (not recorded which). These receptors were collected from a middle-aged woman with acute COVID-19.

The chain joins TRBV10-1 to TRBJ2-5; D not resolved. The germline V gene encodes CDR1 WNHNN and CDR2 SYGVQD (reference sequence). The CDR3 extends over 13 amino acids. V was shortened by 0 bases and J by 5 bases, with 7 bases between the two germline ends. CDR3 amino acids: CASSESNWETQYF. For the CDR3, the DNA is TGCGCCAGCAGTGAGTCGAACTGGGAGACCCAGTACTTC.

The rearrangement uses TRBV27 and TRBJ2-7, with 13 bases that match TRBD2. V lost 5 bases, J lost 5 bases, and 6 bases stayed unmatched. This CDR3 has 15 residues. The germline gives CDR1 MNHEY, CDR2 SMNVEV (reference sequence). CDR3 nucleotides: TGTGCCAGCAGTCGCCCAACTAGCGGGAGGGACGAGCAGTACTTC. The encoded protein is CASSRPTSGRDEQYF.

The chain combines TRBV19 with TRBJ2-6; D unresolved. CDR1 LNHDA and CDR2 SQIVND come from the germline V gene (reference sequence). Trimming left V 4 bases short and J 4 bases short, with 11 bases between. The CDR3 length is 15 residues. The CDR3 sequence: CASSTPRGGANVLTF. For the CDR3, the DNA is TGTGCCAGTAGTACCCCTCGCGGCGGGGCCAACGTCCTGACTTTC.

The chain joins TRBV11-3 to TRBJ2-1, with 9 bases fitting TRBD1. V lost 5 bases to trimming and J lost 3 bases; unmatched junction nucleotides: 5. This CDR3 is built from 15 residues. Germline CDR1 and CDR2: SGHNT and YENEEA. The CDR3 nucleotides are TGTGCCAGCAGCGCAGGACAGGGGATCTACAATGAGCAGTTCTTC. Its translation: CASSAGQGIYNEQFF.

The genes are TRBV5-6 and TRBJ2-7; no definite D call. V lost 4 bases and J lost 2, with 13 bases in between. CDR1 is SGHDT, CDR2 YYEEEE, per germline. CDR3 size: 14 residues. Here the CDR3 DNA reads TGTGCCAGCAGCCCGGGTCTATTCCCCTACGAGCAGTACTTC. This sequence encodes CASSPGLFPYEQYF.

V is TRBV18 and J is TRBJ2-7; the match to TRBD1 covers 7 bases. Per germline, CDR1 KGHSH and CDR2 LQKENI. There are 14 residues in the CDR3. V lost 4 bases, J lost 3 bases, and 6 bases stayed unmatched. The CDR3 reads CASSLDRVVYEQYF. The CDR3 DNA sequence: TGTGCCAGCTCACTCGACAGGGTTGTCTACGAGCAGTACTTC.

In its sample, this clone was seen once. The chain couples TRBV28 to TRBJ2-1; TRBD2 might be the D (5 bases). From germline, CDR1 is MDHEN and CDR2 SYDVKM. The CDR3 covers 15 residues. The V end was cut by 5 bases, the J end by 4 bases, with 15 bases between. Written as DNA, the CDR3 is TGTGCCAGCAGTCTGGCGCGGGTTGGATACAATGAGCAGTTCTTC. Translation gives CASSLARVGYNEQFF.

This chain links TRBV20-1 with TRBJ2-1; TRBD2 agrees at 8 bases. The germline gives CDR1 DFQATT, CDR2 SNEGSKA (reference sequence). This CDR3 is 16 amino acids long. With V trimmed by 3 bases and J by 9 bases, 16 bases remained unmatched. The DNA of the CDR3 is TGCAGTGCTAGTGAGCCTTTGGGACTAGGAATGGTTGAGCAGTTCTTC. It yields the protein CSASEPLGLGMVEQFF.

The rearrangement joins TRBV5-1 to TRBJ2-2; TRBD1 agrees at 7 bases. Germline assignment: CDR1 SGHRS and CDR2 YFSETQ. There are 14 residues in the CDR3. The J segment lost 9 bases and the V segment lost 4 bases, leaving 9 bases of the junction unmatched. The CDR3 DNA is TGCGCCAGCAGCACCGGGACAGAAAACCGGGAGCTGTTTTTT. Its protein product is CASSTGTENRELFF.

CDR3 coding DNA: TGTGCCAGCAGCTTTCAAGCGGGGAGCTCCTACAATGAGCAGTTCTTC. This encodes CASSFQAGSSYNEQFF. The rearrangement links TRBV13 to TRBJ2-1, with 7 bases identical to TRBD2. V trimming: 3 bases; J trimming: 0 bases; junction bases outside the gene matches: 5. Germline CDR1 is PRHDT and CDR2 is FYEKMQ (reference sequence). The CDR3 is made up of 16 amino acids.

This clone appeared a few times. The chain carries TRBV7-9 and TRBJ1-2, with 9 bases lining up with TRBD1. From germline, CDR1 is SEHNR and CDR2 FQNEAQ (reference sequence). Germline trimming cut 2 bases from V and 6 bases from J; bases unmatched to any gene: 7. CDR3 length equals 15 residues. DNA for the CDR3: TGTGCCAGCAGCTTACCTGCTACAGGGGGCCATGGCTACACCTTC. Translating it yields CASSLPATGGHGYTF.

The gene calls are TRBV28 and TRBJ1-5; tentatively, D is TRBD1 (6 bases). The germline V and J ends were trimmed by 8 bases and 6 bases, with 14 bases remaining between them. CDR3 length equals 13 residues. Germline CDR1 MDHEN, CDR2 SYDVKM. CDR3 loop: CASAGGLVQPQHF. DNA for the CDR3: TGTGCCAGCGCCGGGGGGCTCGTTCAGCCCCAGCATTTT.

V and J are TRBV6-2 or TRBV6-3 and TRBJ2-7, with D possibly matching TRBD2 (6 bases). CDR1 is MNHEY, CDR2 SVGEGT, per germline. The CDR3 consists of 16 residues. V lost 2 bases and J 7 bases, leaving 21 bases between the germline ends. CDR3 amino acids: CASSYPPRELAVEQYF. In DNA form, the CDR3 reads TGTGCCAGCAGTTACCCCCCCCGGGAGTTGGCTGTAGAGCAGTACTTC.

The CDR3 loop reads CASSLDGTDNQPQHF. CDR3 DNA sequence: TGCGCCAGCAGCTTGGATGGGACAGATAATCAGCCCCAGCATTTT. The V call is TRBV5-1, the J call TRBJ1-5; 7 bases match TRBD1. J gave up 4 bases and V 0 bases, and 4 bases lay outside the gene matches. The V gene's germline CDR1 is SGHRS and CDR2 YFSETQ. The CDR3 has 15 residues.

The rearrangement joins TRBV28 to TRBJ2-7, with a tentative D call TRBD1 (6 bases). Trimming took off 3 bases at V and 0 bases at J, with 15 bases between the two ends. This CDR3 is built from 16 residues. CDR1 is MDHEN and CDR2 is SYDVKM in the germline V gene. The chain's CDR3 is CASSLATDSSSYEQYF. The CDR3 nucleotides are TGTGCCAGCAGTTTGGCCACGGACAGTAGCTCCTACGAGCAGTACTTC.

This clone was found a few times. This chain links TRBV24-1 with TRBJ2-1, with TRBD1 identical over 9 bases. CDR1 is KGHDR and CDR2 is SFDVKD in the germline V gene. V gave up 4 bases and J gave up 8 bases; unmatched junction bases: 14. The length of the CDR3 is 17 residues. CDR3 in DNA: TGTGCCACCAGTGACGCGTTGGGACAGGGTTCCAGATATGAGCAGTTCTTC. Translation gives CATSDALGQGSRYEQFF.

The CDR3 spells CASSARTASTDTQYF. In DNA, the CDR3 is TGTGCCAGCAGCGCCCGGACAGCTAGCACAGATACGCAGTATTTT. The genes are TRBV11-3 and TRBJ2-3; TRBD1 might be the D (6 bases). V was trimmed by 5 bases and J by 0 bases, leaving 12 bases between them. There are 15 residues in the CDR3. Germline values: CDR1 SGHNT, CDR2 YENEEA.

The gene calls are TRBV27 and TRBJ2-1; D not certain. The CDR3 contains 14 residues. Germline V gene data show CDR1 as MNHEY and CDR2 as SMNVEV (reference sequence). Trimming took off 2 bases at V and 12 bases at J, with 17 bases between the two ends. The CDR3 sequence is CASSLDSFRAGQFF. In DNA form, the CDR3 reads TGTGCCAGCAGTTTAGACTCCTTCCGTGCTGGGCAGTTCTTC.

DNA for the CDR3: TGTGCCAGCAGTCCCCGAGGAGCGGGAGGACGAGATACGCAGTATTTT. As protein: CASSPRGAGGRDTQYF. V usage is TRBV28 and J usage is TRBJ2-3; 9 bases fit TRBD2. The junction had 11 bases not matched to a gene; V was cut back by 5 bases and J by 5 bases. This CDR3 comprises 16 residues. Per the germline V gene, CDR1 is MDHEN and CDR2 is SYDVKM.

V usage is TRBV7-9 and J usage is TRBJ2-1, with D possibly TRBD2 on 6 matching bases. CDR3 length: 16 residues. V gave up 4 bases and J gave up 0 bases, with 13 bases separating them. Germline V gives CDR1 SEHNR, CDR2 FQNEAQ (reference sequence). The CDR3 region has the DNA TGTGCCAGCAGCTCCGCCGGGAGCAGCTCCTACAATGAGCAGTTCTTC. Encoded protein: CASSSAGSSSYNEQFF.